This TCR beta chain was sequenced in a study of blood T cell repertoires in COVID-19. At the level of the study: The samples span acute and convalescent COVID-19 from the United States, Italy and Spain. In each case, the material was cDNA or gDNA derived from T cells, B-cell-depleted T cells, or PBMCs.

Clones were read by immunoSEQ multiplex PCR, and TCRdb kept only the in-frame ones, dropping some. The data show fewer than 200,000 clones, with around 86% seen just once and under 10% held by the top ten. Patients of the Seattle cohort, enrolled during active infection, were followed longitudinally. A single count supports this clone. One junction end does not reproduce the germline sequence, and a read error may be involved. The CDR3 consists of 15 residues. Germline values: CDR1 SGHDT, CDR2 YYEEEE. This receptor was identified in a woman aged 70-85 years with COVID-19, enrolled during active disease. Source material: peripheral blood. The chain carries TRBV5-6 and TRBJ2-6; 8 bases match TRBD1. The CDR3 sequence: CASSPQGARAHVLTF. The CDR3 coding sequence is TGTGCCAGCAGCCCTCAGGGGGCCCGGGCCCACGTCCTGACTTTC.